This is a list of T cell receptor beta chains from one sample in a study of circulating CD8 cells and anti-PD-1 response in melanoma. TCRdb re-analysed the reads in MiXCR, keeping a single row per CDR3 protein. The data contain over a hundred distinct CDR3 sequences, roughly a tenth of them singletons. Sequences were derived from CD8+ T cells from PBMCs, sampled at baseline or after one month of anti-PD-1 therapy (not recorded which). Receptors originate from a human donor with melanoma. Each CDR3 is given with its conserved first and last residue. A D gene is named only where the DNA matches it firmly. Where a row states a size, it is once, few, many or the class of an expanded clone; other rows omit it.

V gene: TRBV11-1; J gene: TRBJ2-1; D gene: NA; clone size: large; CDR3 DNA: TGTGCCAGCAGCTTAGCACAGGGTAACTCCTACAATGAGCAGTTCTTC; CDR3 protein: CASSLAQGNSYNEQFF
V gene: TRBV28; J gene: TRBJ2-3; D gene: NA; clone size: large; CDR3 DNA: TGTGCCAGCAGTTTAGCCTGGCATACGCAGTATTTT; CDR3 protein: CASSLAWHTQYF
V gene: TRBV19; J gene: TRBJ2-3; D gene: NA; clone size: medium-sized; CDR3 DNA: TGTGCCAGTAGTATAGGATCTACATTTTCGGCAGATACGCAGTATTTT; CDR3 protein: CASSIGSTFSADTQYF
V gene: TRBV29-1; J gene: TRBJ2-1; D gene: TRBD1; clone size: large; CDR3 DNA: TGCAGCGTTCCAACGTGGGGACAGGGTGGGAATGAGCAGTTCTTC; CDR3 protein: CSVPTWGQGGNEQFF
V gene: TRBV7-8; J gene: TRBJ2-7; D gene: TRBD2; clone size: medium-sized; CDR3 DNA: TGTGCCAGCAGCCCGCGGACTAGCGGATACCCCTACGGGCAGTACTTC; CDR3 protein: CASSPRTSGYPYGQYF
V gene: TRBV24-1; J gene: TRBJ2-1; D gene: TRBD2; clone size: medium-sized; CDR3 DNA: TGTGCCACCAGTGGTCTACCTCCTAGCGGGGGGGGTGTTGAGCAGTTCTTC; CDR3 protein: CATSGLPPSGGGVEQFF
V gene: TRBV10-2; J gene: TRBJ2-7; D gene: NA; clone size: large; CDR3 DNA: TGCGCCAGCAGTGAGACCAGTACAATTTCCTACGAGCAGTACTTC; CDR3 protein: CASSETSTISYEQYF
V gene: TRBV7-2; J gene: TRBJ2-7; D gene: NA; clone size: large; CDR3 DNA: TGTGCCAGCAGCTTTAATAGTCGGGGGGCATACGAGCAGTACTTC; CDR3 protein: CASSFNSRGAYEQYF
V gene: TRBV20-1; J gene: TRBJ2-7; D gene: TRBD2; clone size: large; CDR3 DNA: TGCAGTGCTAGGACTAGCGGGACCTACGAGCAGTACTTC; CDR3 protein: CSARTSGTYEQYF
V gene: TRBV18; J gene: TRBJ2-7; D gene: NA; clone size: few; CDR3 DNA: TGTGCCAGCTCACCACCGCTGAAGGAGAACTACGAGCAGTACTTC; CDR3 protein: CASSPPLKENYEQYF
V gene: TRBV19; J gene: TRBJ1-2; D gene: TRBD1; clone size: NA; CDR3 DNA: TGTGCCAGTAGTATGGACAGGGGGCGCTTCTATGGCTACACCTTC; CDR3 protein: CASSMDRGRFYGYTF
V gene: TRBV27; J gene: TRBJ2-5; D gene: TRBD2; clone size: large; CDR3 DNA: TGTGCCAGCAGTTTCCGGACTAGCGGACAAGAGACCCAGTACTTC; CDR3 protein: CASSFRTSGQETQYF
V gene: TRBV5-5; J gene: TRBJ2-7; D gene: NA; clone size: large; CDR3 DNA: TGTGCCAGCAGCTTGACGACAGGCAAGAGAAACGAGCAGTACTTC; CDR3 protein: CASSLTTGKRNEQYF
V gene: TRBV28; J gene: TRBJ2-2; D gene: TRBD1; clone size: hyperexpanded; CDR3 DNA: TGTGCCAGCAGCGGTTGGGCGGACAGGGTGACCACCGGGGAGCTGTTTTTT; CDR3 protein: CASSGWADRVTTGELFF
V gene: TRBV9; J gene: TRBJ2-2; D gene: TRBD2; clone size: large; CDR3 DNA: TGTGCCAGCAGCGTAAAACTAGCGGGTCAAAGTCCCGGGGAGCTGTTTTTT; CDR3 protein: CASSVKLAGQSPGELFF
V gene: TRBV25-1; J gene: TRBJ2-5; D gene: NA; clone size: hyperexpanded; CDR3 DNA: TGTGCCAGCAGAGCGGCACGGAAGGAGACCCAGTACTTC; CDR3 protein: CASRAARKETQYF
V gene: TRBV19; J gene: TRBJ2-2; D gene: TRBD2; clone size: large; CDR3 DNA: TGTGCCAGTAGTCCAGCGGGGGAGATGAATGCCGGGGAGCTGTTTTTT; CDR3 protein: CASSPAGEMNAGELFF
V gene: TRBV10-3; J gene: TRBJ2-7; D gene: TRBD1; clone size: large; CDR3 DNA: TGTGCCATCCGTGGAGGGACAGGGTCCTACGAGCAGTACTTC; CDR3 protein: CAIRGGTGSYEQYF
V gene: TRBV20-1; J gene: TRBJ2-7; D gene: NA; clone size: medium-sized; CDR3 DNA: TGCAGTGCTAGAGACCTCACCTACGAGCAGTACTTC; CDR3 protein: CSARDLTYEQYF
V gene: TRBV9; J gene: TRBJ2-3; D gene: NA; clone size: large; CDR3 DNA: TGTGCCAGCAGCGTAGAAGGGGGTCGGACAGATACGCAGTATTTT; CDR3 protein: CASSVEGGRTDTQYF
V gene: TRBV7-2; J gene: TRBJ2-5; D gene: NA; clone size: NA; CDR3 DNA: TGTGCCAGCTGTAGGGCGGCGGTCCTTGCGGAGACCCAGTACTTC; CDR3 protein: CASCRAAVLAETQYF
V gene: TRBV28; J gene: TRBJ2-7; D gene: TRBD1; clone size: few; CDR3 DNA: TGTGCCAGCAGTTGGGACAGCGCCTCTTCCTACGAGCAGTACTTC; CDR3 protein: CASSWDSASSYEQYF
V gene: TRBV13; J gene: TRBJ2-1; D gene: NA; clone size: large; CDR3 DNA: TGTGCCAGCAGCTTAGGCGTGCCGCAGTTCTTC; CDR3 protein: CASSLGVPQFF
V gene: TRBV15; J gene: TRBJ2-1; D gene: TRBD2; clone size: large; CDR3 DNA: TGTGCCACCAGCGGCGGGCGCGGGAGGGCCGATGAGCAGTTCTTC; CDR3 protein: CATSGGRGRADEQFF
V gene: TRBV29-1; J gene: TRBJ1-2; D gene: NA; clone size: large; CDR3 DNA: TGCAGCGCCGCTGTTGCCTCCGATGGCTACACCTTC; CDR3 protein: CSAAVASDGYTF
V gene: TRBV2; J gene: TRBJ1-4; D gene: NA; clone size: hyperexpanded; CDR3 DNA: TGTGCCAGCAGTGAAGCGCTTCCGGGAGAACTAGGGGTGAATGAAAAACTGTTTTTT; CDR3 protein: CASSEALPGELGVNEKLFF
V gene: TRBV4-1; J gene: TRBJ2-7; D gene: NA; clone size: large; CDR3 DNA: TGCGCCAGCAGCCAAGAAAAGGGCTACGAGCAGTACTTC; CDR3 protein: CASSQEKGYEQYF
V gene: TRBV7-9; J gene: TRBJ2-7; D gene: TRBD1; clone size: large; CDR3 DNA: TGTGCCAGCAGCCCCCCGGGACAGGGTACAAGCGAGCAGTACTTC; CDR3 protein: CASSPPGQGTSEQYF
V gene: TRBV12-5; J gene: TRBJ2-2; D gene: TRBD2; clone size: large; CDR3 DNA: TGTGCTAGTGGCTCCCGGGGAGGGGTGAGCACCGGGGAGCTGTTTTTT; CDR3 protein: CASGSRGGVSTGELFF
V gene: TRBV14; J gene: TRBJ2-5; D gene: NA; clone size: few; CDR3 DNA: TGTGCCAGCAGCCAAGACGGCGTGGGGGAGACCCAGTACTTC; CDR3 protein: CASSQDGVGETQYF
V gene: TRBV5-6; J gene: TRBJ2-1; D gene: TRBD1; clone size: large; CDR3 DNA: TGTGCCAGCAGCTTAACCACAGGGGGAGCCTACAATGAGCAGTTCTTC; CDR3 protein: CASSLTTGGAYNEQFF
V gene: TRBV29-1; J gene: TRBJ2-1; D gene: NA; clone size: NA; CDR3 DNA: TGCAGCGCCCAGGGGGGAACGTACGATGAGCAGTTCTTC; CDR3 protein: CSAQGGTYDEQFF
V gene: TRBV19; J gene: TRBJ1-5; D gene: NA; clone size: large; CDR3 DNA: TGTGCCAGTACATCCCGGGGCGCAAGCAATCAGCCCCAGCATTTT; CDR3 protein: CASTSRGASNQPQHF
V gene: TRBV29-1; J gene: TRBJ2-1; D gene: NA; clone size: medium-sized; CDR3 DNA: TGCAGCGTCCGAACGCGGGCGGAGGAAAGGGCCTACAATGAGCAGTTCTTC; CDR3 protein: CSVRTRAEERAYNEQFF
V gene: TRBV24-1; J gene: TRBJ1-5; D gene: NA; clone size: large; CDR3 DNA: TGTGCCACCAGCGAGGGCCCGGGGGATCAGCCCCAGCATTTT; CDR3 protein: CATSEGPGDQPQHF
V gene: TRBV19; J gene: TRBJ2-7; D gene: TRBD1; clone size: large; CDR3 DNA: TGTGCCAGTACCAGAAAGGCCAGGGGGCGGTTCGACGAGCAGTACTTC; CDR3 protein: CASTRKARGRFDEQYF
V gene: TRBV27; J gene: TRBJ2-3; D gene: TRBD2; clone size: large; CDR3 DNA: TGTGCCAGCAGTTTAGGTACTAGCGGGGCATTCACAGATACGCAGTATTTT; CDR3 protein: CASSLGTSGAFTDTQYF
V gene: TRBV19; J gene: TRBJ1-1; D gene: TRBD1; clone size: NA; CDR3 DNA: TGTGCCAGTCGTAAAGGAGGGGGCAGGACTGAAGCTTTCTTT; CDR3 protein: CASRKGGGRTEAFF
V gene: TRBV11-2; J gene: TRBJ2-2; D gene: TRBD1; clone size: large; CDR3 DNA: TGTGCCAGCAGCTATAAACAGGGGTGGAACACCGGGGAGCTGTTTTTT; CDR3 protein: CASSYKQGWNTGELFF